Sequencing of this T cell receptor beta chain was carried out in a study of cytomegalovirus exposure and HLA in healthy donors. Overall study: From about 179 million T cells, an earlier analysis saw roughly 100 million unique TCR beta sequences. Study-level findings and limits: TCR beta chain V- and J-gene trimming was linked, in a later analysis, to a missense variant in DCLRE1C. Presence/absence analyses treated sequencing depth as roughly uniform across donors.

Donors were ostensibly healthy at sampling, although undocumented immune exposures were probable. With regard to this clone: Its antigen is still unknown.

Primers for the PCR totalled 60 Vbeta and 13 Jbeta. Assay: immunoSEQ multiplex PCR; the TCRdb copy retains only in-frame clones and omits some. Of around 200,000 clones in the sample, approximately 80% are singletons; the top ten hold 1% to 1.5%. CDR3 size: 15 residues. Germline V CDR1 and CDR2: SGHTA, FQGTGA. Trimming stripped 6 bases from V and 2 bases from J, with 14 bases between. This receptor was identified in a girl aged 2-10 years in good health and CMV-seropositive. The material sequenced was PBMCs. The J gene is TRBJ2-1, the V gene TRBV7-3; D uncertain. The DNA of the CDR3 is TGTGCCAGCAGTTACACTACCAGCCCCTACAATGAGCAGTTCTTC. Its translation is CASSYTTSPYNEQFF.